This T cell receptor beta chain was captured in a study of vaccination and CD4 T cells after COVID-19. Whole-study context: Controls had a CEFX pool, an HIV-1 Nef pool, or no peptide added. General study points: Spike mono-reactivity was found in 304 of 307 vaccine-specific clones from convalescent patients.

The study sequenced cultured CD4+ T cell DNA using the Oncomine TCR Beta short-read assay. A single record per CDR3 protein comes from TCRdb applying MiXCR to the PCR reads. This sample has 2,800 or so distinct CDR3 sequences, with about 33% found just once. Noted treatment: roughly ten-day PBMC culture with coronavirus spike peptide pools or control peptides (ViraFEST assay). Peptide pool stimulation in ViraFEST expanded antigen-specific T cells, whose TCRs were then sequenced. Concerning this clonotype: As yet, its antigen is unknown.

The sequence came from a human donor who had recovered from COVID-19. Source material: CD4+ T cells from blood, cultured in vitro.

CDR3 bases: TGTGCCAGCAGTTACTCGAAGGGGGTCTACGAGCAGTACTTC. This gives the protein CASSYSKGVYEQYF. The V call is TRBV6-5, the J call TRBJ2-7; tentatively, D is TRBD1 (6 bases). Germline values: CDR1 MNHEY, CDR2 SVGAGI. The CDR3 sequence is 14 residues long. Trimming shortened V by 0 bases and J by 3 bases, and 9 bases separated the two germline ends.